The 10 T cell receptor beta chains reported below all come from one sample, sequenced in a study of blood T cell repertoires in COVID-19 (dated by TCRdb to 2020 to 2022). The library was obtained by the immunoSEQ multiplex PCR assay. Sourced from immuneACCESS, this table was stored by TCRdb with only in-frame sequences that have V and J called. A share of the clones is absent; for the studies checked, an unresolved V gene accounts for under half, and the remainder has no known explanation. The sample table holds about 30,000 clones, of which roughly 83% were seen once. Of the sample, approximately 23% is held by the ten largest clones. Sequencing used peripheral blood. Every receptor here comes from a human donor in a cohort sampled during active COVID-19.

Remarks on this clone: Because it lacks the conserved phenylalanine or tryptophan at the end, this CDR3 is likely a read error. The rearrangement joins TRBV3-1 (or the pseudogene TRBV3-2) to TRBJ1-2; D is unresolved. Trimming removed 1 base from V and 2 bases from J, with 11 bases in between. This CDR3 spans 15 amino acids. Germline V gene lookup returns CDR1 LGHDT and CDR2 YNNKEL (reference sequence). CDR3 region: CASSQGQFSNYGYTL. In DNA form, the CDR3 reads TGTGCCAGCAGCCAAGGTCAGTTTAGCAACTATGGCTACACCCTC.

J is TRBJ1-3 and V is TRBV3-1 (or the pseudogene TRBV3-2), with TRBD1 matching 7 bases. The germline CDR1 and CDR2 sequences are LGHDT and YNNKEL (reference sequence). The CDR3 runs 17 residues. Losses at the gene ends were 4 bases for V and 4 bases for J; bases not matched to a gene: 13. The CDR3 region is CASSPATGWRSGNTIYF. The CDR3, as DNA: TGTGCCAGCAGCCCAGCGACAGGGTGGCGATCGGGAAACACCATATATTTT.

The chain has TRBV3-1 (or the pseudogene TRBV3-2) and TRBJ1-1; 7 bases are a match to TRBD1. The length of the CDR3 is 18 residues. V dropped 1 base and J dropped 1; count of bases not matched to a gene: 12. Germline V lookup: CDR1 LGHDT, CDR2 YNNKEL (reference sequence). DNA of the CDR3: TGTGCCAGCAGCCAAGCCAATCATTTCGACAGGGAGAACACTGAAGCTTTCTTT. Its translation is CASSQANHFDRENTEAFF.

The chain couples TRBV6-5 to TRBJ1-6, with D unresolved. V lost 0 bases and J 10 bases, leaving 10 bases between the germline ends. The CDR3 totals 14 residues. Germline V gives CDR1 MNHEY, CDR2 SVGAGI. The CDR3 sequence is CASSYSKPGSPLHF. The CDR3 nucleotides read TGTGCCAGCAGTTACTCAAAGCCGGGATCACCCCTCCACTTT.

The genes are TRBV5-1 and TRBJ2-7, with D maybe TRBD1 (5 bases). This CDR3 region has 12 residues. CDR1 is SGHRS, CDR2 YFSETQ, per germline. V lost 0 bases, J lost 6 bases, and 7 bases lay in between. The CDR3 nucleotides are TGCGCCAGCAGCTTGGCAGGGTCCGAGCAGTACTTC. Protein sequence: CASSLAGSEQYF.

V is TRBV7-2 and J is TRBJ2-3; 10 bases align to TRBD1. Germline V gives CDR1 SGHTA, CDR2 FQGNSA. This CDR3 region has 15 residues. The J segment lost 2 bases and the V segment lost 1 base, leaving 0 bases of the junction unmatched. The CDR3 DNA reads as TGTGCCAGCAGCTTAGGACAGGGGGCCACAGATACGCAGTATTTT. Amino acid sequence: CASSLGQGATDTQYF.

The V call is TRBV11-2, the J call TRBJ2-7; weak D call: TRBD1 (6 bases). V lost 7 bases and J lost 1, with 17 bases in between. Germline loops: CDR1 SGHAT, CDR2 FQNNGV. The CDR3 is made up of 15 amino acids. The CDR3 spells CASNVLRDTSYEQYF. In DNA, the CDR3 is TGTGCCAGCAACGTGCTCCGGGACACATCCTACGAGCAGTACTTC.

The rearrangement uses TRBV11-3 and TRBJ2-1; a possible D gene is TRBD2 (7 bases). Germline V gene data show CDR1 as SGHNT and CDR2 as YENEEA. V was cut by 5 bases and J by 5 bases, with 16 bases left in between. This CDR3 region has 15 residues. CDR3 in amino acids: CASSPRSGTNNEQFF. The CDR3 coding sequence is TGTGCCAGCAGCCCGAGGAGCGGGACAAACAATGAGCAGTTCTTC.

This clone was seen only once. The rearrangement links TRBV11-3 to TRBJ2-2; a weak D match, TRBD1 (6 bases). Germline CDR1 reads SGHNT; CDR2 reads YENEEA. This CDR3 contains 15 residues. V shed 6 bases and J shed 2 bases, with 13 bases lying between them. The CDR3 region is CASSSPGHNTGELFF. The CDR3 region has the DNA TGTGCCAGCAGTAGCCCGGGACACAACACCGGGGAGCTGTTTTTT.

The genes are TRBV4-2 and TRBJ2-3; the match to TRBD2 covers 8 bases. The CDR3 is 18 amino acids. Germline V gene lookup returns CDR1 LGHNA and CDR2 YNFKEQ. Losses at the gene ends were 2 bases for V and 2 bases for J; bases not matched to a gene: 12. DNA of the CDR3: TGTGCCAGCAGCCAACAGTTGGGCGCGGGAGGAAACACAGATACGCAGTATTTT. It codes for CASSQQLGAGGNTDTQYF.